These T cell receptor beta chains were read from a single sample in a study of TIL therapy for anti-PD-1-resistant metastatic lung cancer. Data came from immunoSEQ multiplex PCR; TCRdb stores just in-frame clones and leaves some out. The sample has about 32,000 clones; about 79% are singletons. The sequences come from blood, collected at baseline. These receptors were taken from a woman between 30 and 80 years old with non-small cell lung cancer. The CDR3 runs from the conserved cysteine through the conserved F or W.

J	V	CDR3
TRBJ2-6	TRBV7-8	CASSLEALRLSGANVLTF
TRBJ1-1	TRBV19	CASTTLQGWVSNTEAFF
TRBJ2-5	TRBV13	CASSLGLVPRQETQYF
TRBJ1-1	TRBV21-1	CASSKVPNFGMNTEAFF
TRBJ1-5	TRBV11-2	CASSLSFNQPQHF
TRBJ2-5	TRBV7-8	CASSPRPETQYF
TRBJ2-7	TRBV10-3	CAISLDGTSYEQYF
TRBJ2-6	TRBV7-8	CASSLGAGMFSGANVLTF
TRBJ2-7	TRBV30	CAWSVAGTYEQYF
TRBJ1-2	TRBV5-6	CASSLGYGRSSNYGYTF
TRBJ1-2	TRBV2	CASRGGGADPNYGYTF
TRBJ2-3	TRBV19	CASSTRGSTDTQYF
TRBJ2-3	TRBV15	CATSRVGGADTQYF
TRBJ2-7	TRBV5-1	CASSLGLAGTSSYEQYF
TRBJ2-1	TRBV7-2	CASSFGSSYNEQFF
TRBJ1-4	TRBV5-8	CASSLGRLGTPNEKLFF
TRBJ1-1	TRBV19	CASSVRVDTEAFF
TRBJ2-7	TRBV10-1	CASSVDRVPYEQYF
TRBJ2-3	TRBV15	CATSRGEGGRNTDTQYF
TRBJ2-7	TRBV23-1	CASSQSGEQYF
TRBJ1-5	TRBV6-7	CASSYSDLQGRLSNQPQHF
TRBJ2-5	TRBV5-1	CASSPIDRETQYF
TRBJ2-1	TRBV19	CASSRAKGVYNEQFF
TRBJ1-2	TRBV19	CASSREGYYGYTF
TRBJ1-1	TRBV5-4	CASSQSHRNTEAFF
TRBJ2-1	TRBV7-8	CASSAREGYNEQFF
TRBJ2-1	TRBV9	CASSPRPFGVGSYNEQFF
TRBJ1-1	TRBV29-1	CSAYPGGLGNTEAFF
TRBJ2-7	TRBV5-1	CACSRGQNYEQYF
TRBJ2-7	TRBV30	CAWSSTTTGEQYF
TRBJ1-2	TRBV9	CASSAGTPFNYGYTF
TRBJ1-2	TRBV29-1	CSGLGAQGYTF
TRBJ2-1	TRBV19	CASSVTGGSEQFF
TRBJ2-1	TRBV5-8	CASSSWTSVVVDEQFF